This T cell receptor beta chain is from a study of vaccination and CD4 T cells after COVID-19. Sample treatment: roughly 10-day PBMC culture with coronavirus spike peptide pools or control peptides (ViraFEST assay). Collection of the unexposed donor's CD4+ T cells took place before the COVID-19 pandemic (2011-2018). This clonotype was counted only a few times. Its antigen is not known. Cultured CD4+ T cells had their DNA profiled by the Oncomine TCR Beta short-read assay. Once CD4+ T cells had been cultured, genomic DNA was extracted from them. Using its own MiXCR run on the PCR reads, TCRdb lists one record per CDR3 protein. The table lists 8,000 to 9,000 distinct CDR3 sequences, around 48% of them singletons, with roughly a quarter in the top ten. The CDR3 is made up of 16 amino acids. V was clipped by 2 bases and J by 3 bases; unmatched bases: 9. Germline V lookup: CDR1 MNHEY, CDR2 SVGEGT.

Sequenced: CD4+ T cells from blood, cultured in vitro. The V call is TRBV6-2 or TRBV6-3, the J call TRBJ2-7; 8 bases line up with TRBD2. The receptor's source is a human donor in good health. The CDR3 loop is CASSYGLAGLGYEQYF. The CDR3 DNA reads as TGTGCCAGCAGTTACGGCCTAGCGGGCCTAGGCTACGAGCAGTACTTC.